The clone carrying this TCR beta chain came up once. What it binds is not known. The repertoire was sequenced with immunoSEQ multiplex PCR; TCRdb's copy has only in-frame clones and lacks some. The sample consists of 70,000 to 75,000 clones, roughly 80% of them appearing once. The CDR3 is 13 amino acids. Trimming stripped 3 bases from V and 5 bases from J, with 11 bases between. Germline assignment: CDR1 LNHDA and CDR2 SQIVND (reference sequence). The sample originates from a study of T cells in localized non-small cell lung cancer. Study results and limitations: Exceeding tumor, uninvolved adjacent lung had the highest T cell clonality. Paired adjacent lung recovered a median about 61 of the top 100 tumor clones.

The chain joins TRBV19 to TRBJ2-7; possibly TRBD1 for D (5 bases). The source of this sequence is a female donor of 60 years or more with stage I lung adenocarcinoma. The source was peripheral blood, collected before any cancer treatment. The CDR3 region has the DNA TGTGCCAGTAGTATTAAGGGGCTGAACGAGCAGTACTTC. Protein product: CASSIKGLNEQYF.